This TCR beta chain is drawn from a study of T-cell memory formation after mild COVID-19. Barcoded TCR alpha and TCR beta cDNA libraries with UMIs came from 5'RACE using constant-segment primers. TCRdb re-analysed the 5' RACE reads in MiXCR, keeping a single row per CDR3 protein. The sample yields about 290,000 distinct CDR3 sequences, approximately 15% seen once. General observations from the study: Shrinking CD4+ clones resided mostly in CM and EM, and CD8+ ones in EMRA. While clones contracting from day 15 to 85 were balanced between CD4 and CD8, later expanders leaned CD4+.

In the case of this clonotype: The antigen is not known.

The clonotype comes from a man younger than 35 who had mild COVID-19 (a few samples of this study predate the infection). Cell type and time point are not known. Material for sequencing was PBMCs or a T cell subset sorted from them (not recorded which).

The CDR3 DNA follows: TGCAGTGTTGGAAGGCACGGCAATCAGCCCCAGCATTTT. The encoded protein is CSVGRHGNQPQHF. The V gene is TRBV20-1, the J gene TRBJ1-5; D gene unclear. The CDR3 covers 13 residues. V was clipped by 7 bases and J by 2 bases, with 12 bases between them. The germline gives CDR1 DFQATT, CDR2 SNEGSKA (reference sequence).